The entry below describes one T cell receptor (beta chain). The data are from a study of cytomegalovirus exposure and HLA in healthy donors. PCR primers comprised 60 Vbeta and 13 Jbeta primers. Here immunoSEQ multiplex PCR was the method, and the copy in TCRdb shows in-frame clones only, minus some. The sample shows approximately 220,000 clones, 82% of them seen only once. This TCR came from a man aged 35-49 years in good health and CMV-seropositive. Sample: PBMCs.

CDR3 in amino acids: CSVDGTGFLGTYGYTF. CDR3 coding DNA: TGCAGCGTTGACGGGACAGGGTTTTTGGGGACCTATGGCTACACCTTC. The chain uses TRBV29-1 and TRBJ1-2, with 9 nucleotides matching TRBD1. Germline-derived CDR1 and CDR2 are SQVTM and ANQGSEA. The CDR3 contains 16 residues. V gave up 3 bases and J gave up 4 bases; unmatched junction bases: 12.